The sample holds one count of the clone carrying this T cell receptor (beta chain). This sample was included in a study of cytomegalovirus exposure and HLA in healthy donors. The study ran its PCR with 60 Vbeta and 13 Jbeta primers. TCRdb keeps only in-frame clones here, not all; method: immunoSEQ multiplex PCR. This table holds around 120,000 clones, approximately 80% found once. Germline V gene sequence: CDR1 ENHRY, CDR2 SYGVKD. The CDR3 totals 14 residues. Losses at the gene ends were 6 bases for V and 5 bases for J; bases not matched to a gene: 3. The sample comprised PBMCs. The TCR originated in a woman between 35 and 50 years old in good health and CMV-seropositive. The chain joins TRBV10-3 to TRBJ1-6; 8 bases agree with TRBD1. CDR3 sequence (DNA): TGTGCCATCAGATCGACAGGGGATAATTCACCCCTCCACTTT. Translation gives CAIRSTGDNSPLHF.